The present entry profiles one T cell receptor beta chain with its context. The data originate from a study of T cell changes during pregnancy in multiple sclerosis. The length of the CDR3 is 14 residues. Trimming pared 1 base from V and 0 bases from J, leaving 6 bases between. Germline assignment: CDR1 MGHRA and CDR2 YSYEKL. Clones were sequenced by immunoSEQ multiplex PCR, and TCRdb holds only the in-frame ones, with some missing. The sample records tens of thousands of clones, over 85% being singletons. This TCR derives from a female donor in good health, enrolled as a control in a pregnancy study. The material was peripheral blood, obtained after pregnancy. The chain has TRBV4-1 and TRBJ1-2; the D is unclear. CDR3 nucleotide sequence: TGCGCCAGCAGCCAAGTCACAGCTAACTATGGCTACACCTTC. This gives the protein CASSQVTANYGYTF.